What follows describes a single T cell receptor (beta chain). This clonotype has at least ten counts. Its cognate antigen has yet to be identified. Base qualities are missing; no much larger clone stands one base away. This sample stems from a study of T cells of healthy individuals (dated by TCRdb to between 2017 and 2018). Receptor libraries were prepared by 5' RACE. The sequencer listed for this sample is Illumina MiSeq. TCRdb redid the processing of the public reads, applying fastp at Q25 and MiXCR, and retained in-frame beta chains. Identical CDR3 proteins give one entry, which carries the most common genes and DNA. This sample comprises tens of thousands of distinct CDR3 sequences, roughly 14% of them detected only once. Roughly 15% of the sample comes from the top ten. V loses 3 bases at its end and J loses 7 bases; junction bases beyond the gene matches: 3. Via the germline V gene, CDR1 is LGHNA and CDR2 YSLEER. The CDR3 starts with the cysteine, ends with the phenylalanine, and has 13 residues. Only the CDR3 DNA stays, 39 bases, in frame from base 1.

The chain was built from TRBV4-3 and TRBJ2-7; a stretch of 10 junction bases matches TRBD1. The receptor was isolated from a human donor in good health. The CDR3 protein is CASSQTGGREQYF. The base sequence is TGCGCCAGCAGCCAGACAGGGGGCCGGGAGCAGTACTTC.